The 23 T cell receptor beta chains listed next were all sequenced from one sample in a study of beta chain features in type 1 diabetes. As every portion of the isolated RNA was reverse transcribed, the sequencing read expressed TCRB transcripts. Sequencing used immunoSEQ multiplex PCR; TCRdb keeps in-frame clones, though not all of them. Among 40,000 to 55,000 clones listed, around 45% were seen once. General observations from the study: Shortening of TCRB CDR3s, moderate but significant, appeared in all four CD4+ subsets of Type 1 diabetes patients.

For these TCRs, the target antigens are not known. Sample: stem cell memory CD4+ T cells from blood. These receptors came from a man between 25 and 39 years old with type 1 diabetes.

The chain has TRBV15 and TRBJ2-3, with TRBD1 matching over 12 bases. Germline-derived CDR1 and CDR2 are LNHNV and YYDKDF (reference sequence). The V segment lost 5 bases and the J segment 0 bases; nucleotides outside the gene matches: 21. The CDR3 runs 22 residues. CDR3 coding DNA: TGTGCCACCAGCCAACGAAAACTCCGGGACAGGGGGCTACCGGTCAGCACAGATACGCAGTATTTT. This codes for CATSQRKLRDRGLPVSTDTQYF.

The rearrangement joins TRBV29-1 to TRBJ2-1; 9 bases are shared with TRBD1. Germline CDR1 reads SQVTM; CDR2 reads ANQGSEA. The J segment lost 4 bases and the V segment lost 4 bases, leaving 5 bases of the junction unmatched. The CDR3 runs 14 residues. DNA of the CDR3: TGCAGCGTTGTTTCCGGGACAGGGTACAATGAGCAGTTCTTC. Translation: CSVVSGTGYNEQFF.

V and J are TRBV6-6 and TRBJ2-1; D may be TRBD2 (5 bases). Between the trimmed V and J ends, which lost 2 bases and 15 bases, there was a span of 11 bases. CDR1 MNHNY and CDR2 SVGAGI come from the germline V gene (reference sequence). The CDR3 has 11 residues. CDR3 DNA: TGTGCCAGCAGTTACGATCGCGGGCCGTTCTTC. This encodes CASSYDRGPFF.

In this sample, this clone turned up a few times. The chain has TRBV28 and TRBJ2-7, with 8 bases that match TRBD1. With 5 bases clipped from V and 2 bases from J, the junction kept 14 bases outside the gene matches. The CDR3 length is 17 residues. The germline gives CDR1 MDHEN, CDR2 SYDVKM. CDR3 residues: CASSPRTGSFLTYEQYF. The CDR3 DNA reads as TGTGCCAGCAGTCCAAGGACAGGGTCCTTCCTCACCTACGAGCAGTACTTC.

This chain uses TRBV28 with TRBJ2-7, with 10 positions matching TRBD1. Trimming took 4 bases from V and 5 from J; bases not matched to a gene: 8. CDR1 and CDR2 from the germline V gene are MDHEN and SYDVKM. CDR3 length equals 15 residues. The CDR3: CASSSSGTGVHEQYF. The CDR3 DNA follows: TGTGCCAGCAGTTCTTCCGGGACAGGGGTCCACGAGCAGTACTTC.

This clone was found a few times. The gene calls are TRBV7-9 and TRBJ2-1; 8 nucleotides align to TRBD2. The CDR3 is 12 amino acids. Germline V gene data show CDR1 as SEHNR and CDR2 as FQNEAQ (reference sequence). Losses at the gene ends were 8 bases for V and 7 bases for J; bases not matched to a gene: 4. CDR3 sequence (DNA): TGTGCCAGCGAGGGACTAGGGAATGAGCAGTTCTTC. The encoded protein is CASEGLGNEQFF.

The rearrangement uses TRBV4-3 and TRBJ2-7; a weak D match, TRBD1 (5 bases). V was pared by 3 bases and J by 0 bases, with 15 bases between. Germline V CDR1 and CDR2: LGHNA, YSLEER. CDR3 length: 16 residues. Written as DNA, the CDR3 is TGCGCCAGCAGCCAGGCTACAGGTCCAATCTCCTACGAGCAGTACTTC. It specifies CASSQATGPISYEQYF.

This clone turned up a few times. The chain couples TRBV15 to TRBJ1-2, with D unclear. With 5 bases removed from V and 4 bases from J, the gap between germline ends came to 14 bases. This CDR3 has 14 amino acids. Germline CDR1 LNHNV, CDR2 YYDKDF (reference sequence). The DNA for the CDR3 is TGTGCCACCAGCCCCCGGCGGGTCCTCTATGGCTACACCTTC. Protein: CATSPRRVLYGYTF.

The V and J genes are TRBV28 and TRBJ1-2, with D unclear. Trimming stripped 2 bases from V and 4 bases from J, with 14 bases between. This CDR3 contains 15 residues. The germline V gene encodes CDR1 MDHEN and CDR2 SYDVKM. The chain's CDR3 is CASSLVYRVTYGYTF. CDR3 nucleotides: TGTGCCAGCAGTTTAGTGTATCGGGTGACCTATGGCTACACCTTC.

This clone was detected only a few times. The rearrangement links TRBV4-1 to TRBJ1-2, with 10 positions matching TRBD1. The CDR3 is made up of 14 amino acids. CDR1 and CDR2 (germline): MGHRA, YSYEKL. The ends lost 3 bases at V and 4 bases at J; junction bases unmatched: 2. CDR3 DNA: TGCGCCAGCAGCCAGGGACAGGGGACCTATGGCTACACCTTC. Translating gives CASSQGQGTYGYTF.

The chain carries TRBV7-9 and TRBJ1-3; the D is unclear. Trimming cost V 5 bases and J 2 bases, with 13 bases left between them. The CDR3 runs to 15 residues. Germline-derived CDR1 and CDR2 are SEHNR and FQNEAQ (reference sequence). CDR3 protein: CASSIGGYAGNTIYF. Written as DNA, the CDR3 is TGTGCCAGCAGCATAGGCGGCTATGCTGGAAACACCATATATTTT.

V gene TRBV6-5 combines with J gene TRBJ2-7; perhaps TRBD2 as D (6 bases). This CDR3 is 15 amino acids long. CDR1 is MNHEY and CDR2 is SVGAGI in the germline V gene. The germline V and J ends were trimmed by 8 bases and 2 bases, with 19 bases remaining between them. CDR3 nucleotides: TGTGCCAGCTCCAGGGAAGCGGGCTTGGCCTACGAGCAGTACTTC. It translates to CASSREAGLAYEQYF.

This clone turned up a few times. The chain has TRBV2 and TRBJ2-7; 7 bases map to TRBD1. Germline CDR1 SNHLY, CDR2 FYNNEI. The CDR3 sequence is 14 residues long. The V segment lost 5 bases and the J segment 3 bases; nucleotides outside the gene matches: 7. The CDR3 sequence is CASSYSQGYYEQYF. The CDR3 DNA sequence: TGTGCCAGCAGTTACTCACAGGGGTACTACGAGCAGTACTTC.

The J gene is TRBJ1-2, the V gene TRBV23-1; D is perhaps TRBD1 (5 bases). TRBV23-1 carries the ORF label, with uncertain function. The CDR3 is made up of 18 amino acids. Trimming pared 0 bases from V and 5 bases from J, leaving 22 bases between. The CDR3 loop reads CASSQSGDRRWGVYGYTF. The CDR3 region has the DNA TGCGCCAGCAGTCAATCGGGAGATCGCAGGTGGGGGGTTTATGGCTACACCTTC.

The rearrangement uses TRBV6-6 and TRBJ1-5; no clear D. V lost 2 bases and J lost 3, with 8 bases in between. Per the germline V gene, CDR1 is MNHNY and CDR2 is SVGAGI (reference sequence). The CDR3 extends over 14 amino acids. The chain's CDR3 is CASSYAVPNQPQHF. The CDR3 DNA is TGTGCCAGCAGTTACGCGGTTCCCAATCAGCCCCAGCATTTT.

This sequence joins TRBV18 and TRBJ2-1; D is ambiguous. The V end lost 3 bases, the J end lost 7 bases, and 4 bases lay between the germline ends. The CDR3 has 11 amino acids. CDR1 and CDR2 (germline): KGHSH, LQKENI. CDR3 coding DNA: TGTGCCAGCTCACCTGCGAATGAGCAGTTCTTC. Its translation is CASSPANEQFF.

V is TRBV4-2 and J is TRBJ2-3; TRBD2 matches 7 bases. Germline CDR1 LGHNA, CDR2 YNFKEQ. The CDR3 sequence is 16 residues long. V was clipped by 5 bases and J by 2 bases; unmatched bases: 10. CDR3 sequence reads: CASSEPPGLYTDTQYF. In nucleotides, the CDR3 is TGTGCCAGCAGCGAACCGCCGGGACTATACACAGATACGCAGTATTTT.

This rearrangement joins TRBV7-3 to TRBJ1-2; D not resolved. Germline lookup yields CDR1 SGHTA and CDR2 FQGTGA. CDR3 length: 15 amino acids. V gave up 4 bases and J gave up 4 bases, with 16 bases separating them. The CDR3: CASSSLPPRAYGYTF. CDR3 DNA: TGTGCCAGCAGCTCCCTCCCCCCGAGGGCCTATGGCTACACCTTC.

This chain links TRBV5-4 with TRBJ2-7; 9 bases align to TRBD1. Germline CDR1 SGHNT, CDR2 YYREEE (reference sequence). The CDR3 contains 15 residues. With V trimmed by 4 bases and J by 1 base, 6 bases remained unmatched. CDR3 region: CASSAAGTGSYEQYF. The CDR3 coding sequence is TGTGCCAGCAGCGCTGCGGGGACAGGGTCCTACGAGCAGTACTTC.

This clone was counted only a few times. This sequence joins TRBV7-7 and TRBJ2-2; 7 bases are shared with TRBD1. The CDR3 runs 14 residues. Per the germline V gene, CDR1 is SSHAT and CDR2 is FNYEAQ (reference sequence). The V segment lost 5 bases and the J segment 1 base; nucleotides outside the gene matches: 1. The CDR3 protein is CASSRTGNTGELFF. The CDR3 coding sequence is TGTGCCAGCAGCCGGACAGGGAACACCGGGGAGCTGTTTTTT.

This chain connects TRBV7-8 to TRBJ1-1, with 10 bases identical to TRBD1. V lost 7 bases and J lost 4; bases outside the gene matches: 3. The CDR3 spans 13 residues. The germline V gene encodes CDR1 SGHVS and CDR2 FQNEAQ. CDR3 region: CASKRTGGTEAFF. The CDR3 nucleotides read TGTGCCAGCAAGAGGACAGGGGGCACTGAAGCTTTCTTT.

A few counts support this clone. This chain links TRBV25-1 with TRBJ2-6; D gene uncertain. CDR1 is MGHDK, CDR2 SYGVNS, per germline. Deletions cut 3 bases from V and 1 base from J, with 16 bases between. The CDR3 is 18 amino acids. CDR3 loop: CASSDPGQALSGANVLTF. The CDR3 DNA sequence: TGTGCCAGCAGTGACCCCGGCCAGGCGCTATCTGGGGCCAACGTCCTGACTTTC. Filled out from reference TRBV25-1 and TRBJ2-6, the complete variable domain reads EADIYQTPRYLVIGTGKKITLECSQTMGHDKMYWYQQDPGMELHLIHYSYGVNSTEKGDLSSESTVSRIRTEHFPLTLESARPSHTSQYLCASSDPGQALSGANVLTFGAGSRLTVL.

This clone was picked up a small number of times. This chain uses TRBV2 with TRBJ2-5; 8 bases are shared with TRBD2. The CDR3 length is 14 residues. From germline, CDR1 is SNHLY and CDR2 FYNNEI. The ends lost 4 bases at V and 5 bases at J; junction bases unmatched: 6. The CDR3: CASSGLARYETQYF. The CDR3 coding sequence is TGTGCCAGCAGTGGACTAGCGAGATACGAGACCCAGTACTTC.